This T cell receptor beta chain was sequenced during a study of blood T cell repertoires in COVID-19. Study background: Researchers got acute and convalescent COVID-19 samples from the United States, Italy and Spain. T cells, B-cell-depleted T cells, or PBMCs provided the cDNA or gDNA that served as material.

Per the original data handling: Amplified reference gene primers provided the basis for estimating nucleated cell counts. Only in-frame clones appear in the TCRdb table, and some are missing; sequencing was by immunoSEQ multiplex PCR. From that table come the V and J calls and clone size; the DNA was used to work out D and trimming. The data contain fewer than 300,000 clones, approximately 91% of them seen just once; the ten biggest clones take up approximately 2.1%. CDR1 is LNHDA, CDR2 SQIVND, per germline (reference sequence). CDR3 length: 15 amino acids. The trim removed 5 bases at V and 1 base at J, leaving 5 bases unmatched. The Seattle patients joined while their infection was active and were tracked longitudinally afterward.

The chain is built from TRBV19 and TRBJ1-3, with 7 bases identical to TRBD1. Sequenced: peripheral blood. The source of this sequence is a woman aged 25 to 39 with COVID-19, enrolled during active disease. The CDR3 loop reads CASSVTGPSGNTIYF. The CDR3 DNA is TGTGCCAGTAGTGTGACAGGGCCATCTGGAAACACCATATATTTT.